Below are 17 T cell receptor beta chains sequenced from a single sample in a study of blood T cell repertoires in COVID-19. Profiling relied on immunoSEQ multiplex PCR, and the TCRdb table lists in-frame clones only, not all of them. The data contain some 500,000 clones, about 89% of them seen just once; the ten biggest clones take up around 8%. Sequencing was carried out using peripheral blood. Receptors originate from a woman between 50 and 59 years old with COVID-19, enrolled during active disease.

For this clone: At one boundary the junction diverges from the germline segment, which might be a read error. The chain combines TRBV13 with TRBJ2-1; D gene ambiguous. CDR3 length: 12 residues. Germline CDR1 and CDR2: PRHDT and FYEKMQ (reference sequence). CDR3 in amino acids: CASSLGRNEQFF. CDR3 sequence (DNA): TGTGCCAGCAGCCTAGGGCGGAATGAGCAGTTCTTC.

V is TRBV15 and J is TRBJ1-2; 8 bases are a match to TRBD1. From germline, CDR1 is LNHNV and CDR2 YYDKDF (reference sequence). The ends lost 5 bases at V and 8 bases at J; junction bases unmatched: 10. The CDR3 contains 14 residues. The CDR3 protein is CATSRQGAVSGYTF. CDR3 DNA sequence: TGTGCCACCAGCCGGCAGGGGGCTGTGTCCGGCTACACCTTC.

This clone came up a few times. The V and J genes are TRBV29-1 and TRBJ1-1; D is unclear. This CDR3 is built from 11 residues. Germline V CDR1 and CDR2: SQVTM, ANQGSEA. The germline V and J ends were trimmed by 3 bases and 5 bases, with 7 bases remaining between them. DNA for the CDR3: TGCAGCGTTGAGAGGGCAACTGAAGCTTTCTTT. Protein product: CSVERATEAFF.

The V gene is TRBV5-5, the J gene TRBJ1-4; D is undetermined. Germline V CDR1 and CDR2: SGHKS, YYEKEE (reference sequence). Trimming cost V 2 bases and J 2 bases, with 7 bases left between them. This CDR3 has 14 residues. In DNA form, the CDR3 reads TGTGCCAGCAGCTTCGACTCGACTAATGAAAAACTGTTTTTT. The encoded protein is CASSFDSTNEKLFF. The full variable domain, its missing parts supplied by reference TRBV5-5 and TRBJ1-4, is DAGVTQSPTHLIKTRGQQVTLRCSPISGHKSVSWYQQVLGQGPQFIFQYYEKEERGRGNFPDRFSARQFPNYSSELNVNALLLGDSALYLCASSFDSTNEKLFFGSGTQLSVL.

The CDR3 nucleotides read TGTGCCAGCAGCGTAGGGGCTCAGCCCCAGCATTTT. It specifies CASSVGAQPQHF. The chain employs TRBV9 and TRBJ1-5; D remains unclear. The CDR3 consists of 12 residues. Between the trimmed V and J ends, which lost 0 bases and 6 bases, there was a span of 4 bases. Germline lookup yields CDR1 SGDLS and CDR2 YYNGEE.

The count of this clone is one. The V and J genes are TRBV3-1 (or the pseudogene TRBV3-2) and TRBJ2-3, with TRBD2 identical over 14 bases. Germline lookup yields CDR1 LGHDT and CDR2 YNNKEL (reference sequence). The CDR3 length is 15 residues. Trimming removed 3 bases from V and 5 bases from J; junction bases left unmatched: 1. The CDR3 DNA reads TGTGCCAGCAGCCACGGGACTAGCGGGGGAGATACGCAGTATTTT. Its translation is CASSHGTSGGDTQYF.

This chain connects TRBV2 to TRBJ1-1, with D possibly being TRBD1 (5 bases). The CDR3 length is 15 residues. In germline, CDR1 is SNHLY, CDR2 FYNNEI. Trimming removed 4 bases from V and 0 bases from J, with 12 bases in between. The CDR3 loop reads CASSVDGGLNTEAFF. The CDR3 nucleotides are TGTGCCAGCAGTGTCGACGGGGGTCTGAACACTGAAGCTTTCTTT.

The V gene is TRBV4-2, the J gene TRBJ1-6; D perhaps matches TRBD1 (6 bases). Germline lookup yields CDR1 LGHNA and CDR2 YNFKEQ. The V end was cut by 0 bases, the J end by 10 bases, with 16 bases between. CDR3 length: 16 amino acids. The CDR3 nucleotides are TGTGCCAGCAGCCAAGAGAGGGCAGGGGTGGGATCACCCCTCCACTTT. It codes for CASSQERAGVGSPLHF.

The chain is built from TRBV5-1 and TRBJ1-5; D uncertain. V lost 4 bases and J 2 bases, leaving 16 bases between the germline ends. Looked up from germline, CDR1 is SGHRS and CDR2 is YFSETQ. The CDR3 covers 16 residues. The CDR3 DNA sequence: TGCGCCAGCAGCCGACCGGAGGAAATGGGCAATCAGCCCCAGCATTTT. This codes for CASSRPEEMGNQPQHF.

This chain connects TRBV28 to TRBJ1-2; D perhaps matches TRBD1 (5 bases). The CDR3 has 12 residues. The V end was cut by 3 bases, the J end by 6 bases, with 8 bases between. Germline loops: CDR1 MDHEN, CDR2 SYDVKM. CDR3 sequence (DNA): TGTGCCAGCAGTTTTGCGGGGGATGGCTACACCTTC. The encoded protein is CASSFAGDGYTF.

The chain combines TRBV7-2 with TRBJ2-7; no definite D call. Trimming took off 0 bases at V and 2 bases at J, with 8 bases between the two ends. This CDR3 spans 14 amino acids. Per germline, CDR1 SGHTA and CDR2 FQGNSA. As DNA, the CDR3 is TGTGCCAGCAGCTTAGCTCCTACTCCCTACGAGCAGTACTTC. This sequence encodes CASSLAPTPYEQYF.

This sequence joins TRBV5-6 and TRBJ2-7; 9 nucleotides align to TRBD2. Germline loops: CDR1 SGHDT, CDR2 YYEEEE. This CDR3 has 14 amino acids. Trimming cost V 5 bases and J 8 bases; bases outside gene matches: 11. In DNA, the CDR3 is TGTGCCAGCAGTTCCGGGACTAGCTGGAAGAAGCAGTACTTC. Protein sequence: CASSSGTSWKKQYF.

The chain joins TRBV5-4 to TRBJ1-1; D remains unclear. The CDR3 consists of 14 residues. V was shortened by 2 bases and J by 3 bases, with 11 bases between the two germline ends. Germline CDR1 is SGHNT and CDR2 is YYREEE (reference sequence). Here the CDR3 DNA reads TGTGCCAGCAGCTTTTTTGGCGGAGACACTGAAGCTTTCTTT. It encodes CASSFFGGDTEAFF. The whole variable domain, filled in from reference TRBV5-4 and TRBJ1-1, reads ETGVTQSPTHLIKTRGQQVTLRCSSQSGHNTVSWYQQALGQGPQFIFQYYREEENGRGNFPPRFSGLQFPNYSSELNVNALELDDSALYLCASSFFGGDTEAFFGQGTRLTVV.

The J gene is TRBJ1-1, the V gene TRBV28; 7 bases agree with TRBD1. V lost 6 bases to trimming and J lost 1 base; unmatched junction nucleotides: 11. The length of the CDR3 is 16 residues. Germline V gives CDR1 MDHEN, CDR2 SYDVKM. CDR3: CASRRTGGPGNTEAFF. The CDR3 region has the DNA TGTGCCAGCAGGCGGACAGGTGGCCCTGGGAACACTGAAGCTTTCTTT.

This clone has a handful of counts. V and J are TRBV19 and TRBJ1-5, with 10 bases fitting TRBD1. The length of the CDR3 is 15 residues. J gave up 7 bases and V 5 bases, and 8 bases lay outside the gene matches. The germline V gene encodes CDR1 LNHDA and CDR2 SQIVND (reference sequence). CDR3 region: CASSSVGQGVQPQHF. The CDR3 region has the DNA TGTGCCAGTAGTTCTGTCGGACAGGGGGTCCAGCCCCAGCATTTT. The whole variable domain, remainder taken from reference TRBV19 and TRBJ1-5, is DGGITQSPKYLFRKEGQNVTLSCEQNLNHDAMYWYRQDPGQGLRLIYYSQIVNDFQKGDIAEGYSVSREKKESFPLTVTSAQKNPTAFYLCASSSVGQGVQPQHFGDGTRLSIL.

The genes are TRBV5-6 and TRBJ1-1; tentatively, D is TRBD1 (5 bases). Germline V lookup: CDR1 SGHDT, CDR2 YYEEEE. This CDR3 has 15 amino acids. Trimming pared 0 bases from V and 4 bases from J, leaving 13 bases between. CDR3 bases: TGTGCCAGCAGCTTGGGAGCAGGGCTTGGCACTGAAGCTTTCTTT. The encoded protein is CASSLGAGLGTEAFF. The variable domain in full, with the rest retrieved from reference TRBV5-6 and TRBJ1-1, is DAGVTQSPTHLIKTRGQQVTLRCSPKSGHDTVSWYQQALGQGPQFIFQYYEEEERQRGNFPDRFSGHQFPNYSSELNVNALLLGDSALYLCASSLGAGLGTEAFFGQGTRLTVV.

V is TRBV4-1 and J is TRBJ2-3; weak D call: TRBD2 (7 bases). V shed 0 bases and J shed 4 bases, with 11 bases lying between them. CDR1 and CDR2 from the germline V gene are MGHRA and YSYEKL. CDR3 length: 15 residues. CDR3 in amino acids: CASSQEGGVPDTQYF. The CDR3, as DNA: TGCGCCAGCAGCCAAGAAGGGGGGGTTCCAGATACGCAGTATTTT.